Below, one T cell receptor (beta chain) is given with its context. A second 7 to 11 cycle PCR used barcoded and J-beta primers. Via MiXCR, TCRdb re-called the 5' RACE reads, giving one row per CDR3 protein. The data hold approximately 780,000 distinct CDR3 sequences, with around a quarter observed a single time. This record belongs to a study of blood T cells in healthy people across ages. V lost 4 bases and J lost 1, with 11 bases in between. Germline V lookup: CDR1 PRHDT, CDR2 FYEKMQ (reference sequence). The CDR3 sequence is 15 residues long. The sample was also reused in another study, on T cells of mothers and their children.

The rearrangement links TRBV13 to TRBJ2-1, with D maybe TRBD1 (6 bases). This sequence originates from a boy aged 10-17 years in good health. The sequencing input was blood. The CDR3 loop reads CASSSGAESYNEQFF. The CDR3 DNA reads TGTGCCAGCAGCTCAGGGGCGGAGTCCTACAATGAGCAGTTCTTC.